The 5 T cell receptor beta chains given below trace back to one sample, sequenced in a study of T cell repertoires in cytomegalovirus infection. Antigens of these TCRs are unknown. TCRdb reanalysed the reads using MiXCR and keeps one entry per CDR3 protein. The profile shows 680,000 or so distinct CDR3 sequences, about 30% of them singletons. Sequencing was performed on cultured PBMCs, taken from culture after CMV antigen stimulation. These receptor sequences come from a human donor in good health (CMV status not recorded). Some clones in this sample may be carry-over from other donors' samples.

The chain uses TRBV28 and TRBJ1-5; D is possibly TRBD1 (5 bases). CDR3 length: 14 amino acids. CDR1 and CDR2 (germline): MDHEN, SYDVKM. V lost 6 bases and J 5 bases, leaving 14 bases between the germline ends. The CDR3 DNA sequence: TGTGCCAGCAGACTGGGGGGAGAGTATCAGCCCCAGCATTTT. Translating gives CASRLGGEYQPQHF.

The rearrangement links TRBV7-2 to TRBJ2-3; D is uncertain. Germline CDR1 SGHTA, CDR2 FQGNSA. V lost 2 bases and J lost 12, with 21 bases in between. There are 15 residues in the CDR3. DNA of the CDR3: TGTGCCAGCAGCTTATCCCTCCCCTCCGGATCTGAACAGTATTTT. Protein: CASSLSLPSGSEQYF.

The chain recombines TRBV7-9 with TRBJ2-1; D not resolved. Germline values: CDR1 SEHNR, CDR2 FQNEAQ (reference sequence). There are 13 residues in the CDR3. Trimming stripped 5 bases from V and 8 bases from J, with 13 bases between. CDR3 nucleotides: TGTGCCAGCAGCCTCGCACCCCTAGATGAGCAGTTCTTC. This translates into CASSLAPLDEQFF.

This clonotype was seen more than once but under ten times. The DNA of the CDR3 is TGTGCCAGCAGCTTTAGCCCGACAGGGGAAAACATTCAGTACTTC. This gives the protein CASSFSPTGENIQYF. The rearrangement links TRBV11-2 to TRBJ2-4; the match to TRBD1 covers 8 bases. CDR1 is SGHAT, CDR2 FQNNGV, per germline. The CDR3 is made up of 15 amino acids. Unmatched junction bases numbered 6, after V lost 3 bases and J lost 5 bases.

Points on this clonotype: Germline is not matched at one junction end, which may reflect a read error. The chain recombines TRBV12-3 or TRBV12-4 with TRBJ2-7; TRBD2 matches at 7 bases. The CDR3 is 16 residues long. The CDR3 spells CARSLGAGGGAYEQYF. The CDR3 nucleotides are TGTGCCAGGAGTTTAGGGGCCGGCGGGGGAGCCTACGAGCAGTACTTC.